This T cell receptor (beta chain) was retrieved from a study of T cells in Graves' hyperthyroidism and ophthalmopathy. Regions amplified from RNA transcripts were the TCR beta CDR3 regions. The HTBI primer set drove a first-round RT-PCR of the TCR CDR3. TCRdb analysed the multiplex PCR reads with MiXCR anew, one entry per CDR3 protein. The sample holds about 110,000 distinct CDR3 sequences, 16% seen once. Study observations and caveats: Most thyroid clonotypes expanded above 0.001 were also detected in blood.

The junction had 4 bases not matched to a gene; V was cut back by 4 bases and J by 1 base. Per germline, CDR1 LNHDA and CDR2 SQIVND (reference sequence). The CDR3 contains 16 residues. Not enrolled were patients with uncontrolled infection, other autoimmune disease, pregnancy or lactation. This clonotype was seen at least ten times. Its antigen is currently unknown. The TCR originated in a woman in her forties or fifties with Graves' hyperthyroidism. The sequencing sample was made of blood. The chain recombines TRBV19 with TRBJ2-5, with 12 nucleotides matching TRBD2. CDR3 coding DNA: TGTGCCAGTAGTAGGGGGACTAGCGGGCTCCAAGAGACCCAGTACTTC. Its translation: CASSRGTSGLQETQYF.